A selection of T cell receptor beta chains follows, all from one sample in a study of beta chain features in type 1 diabetes. Data came from immunoSEQ multiplex PCR; TCRdb stores just in-frame clones and leaves some out. The sample includes 300,000 to 350,000 clones, 7.5% to 9% of them seen just once. Sequencing was performed on central memory CD4+ T cells from blood. These receptors all stem from a woman in her late teens or twenties in good health. Both conserved end residues are part of each CDR3. D genes are given only for firm matches. Rows give clone size only sometimes, using once, few, many, or a class for an expanded clone.

v_gene	j_gene	abundance	d_gene	CDR3nt	CDR3aa
TRBV7-9	TRBJ1-2	many	TRBD1	TGTGCCAGCAGCCACAACAGGGGAGATGGCTACACCTTC	CASSHNRGDGYTF
TRBV19	TRBJ1-5	once	TRBD1	TGTGCCAGTACCCCTCTTACAGGGGGCTTTAGCAATCAGCCCCAGCATTTT	CASTPLTGGFSNQPQHF
TRBV5-1	TRBJ2-5	-	TRBD2	TGCGCCAGCAGCTTGGCGGGAGGGCAAGAGACCCAGTACTTC	CASSLAGGQETQYF
TRBV6-6	TRBJ2-3	-	-	TGTGCCAGCATTTCGGGATCTAGCACAGATACGCAGTATTTT	CASISGSSTDTQYF
TRBV27	TRBJ1-4	few	-	TGTGCCAGCAGCGCCTATTACAGAACCAATAATGAAAAACTGTTTTTT	CASSAYYRTNNEKLFF
TRBV19	TRBJ2-6	many	-	TGTGCCAGTAGTTTGAGGGTAATAAGCTCTGGGGCCAACGTCCTGACTTTC	CASSLRVISSGANVLTF
TRBV28	TRBJ2-3	once	TRBD2	TGTGCCAGCAGTCCCGGGACTAGCGGGAATACGCAGTATTTT	CASSPGTSGNTQYF
TRBV11-3	TRBJ2-3	-	-	TGTGCCAGCAGCTTGGGGGGACTTCGCACAGATACGCAGTATTTT	CASSLGGLRTDTQYF
TRBV29-1	TRBJ2-5	few	-	TGCAGCGTTGAATTTGTGCGACGGGAGACCCAGTACTTC	CSVEFVRRETQYF
TRBV23-1	TRBJ1-1	-	-	TGCGCCAGCAGTCGTGAGGGGCCAAAGAAACTGAACACTGAAGCTTTCTTT	CASSREGPKKLNTEAFF
TRBV19	TRBJ1-5	few	TRBD1	TGTGCCAGTAGGACTGGGACAGCCTATAATCAGCCCCAGCATTTT	CASRTGTAYNQPQHF
TRBV7-2	TRBJ2-5	-	TRBD2	TGTGCCAGCAGCGTCGGACTAGCGGGAGCGGAGACCCAGTACTTC	CASSVGLAGAETQYF
TRBV5-5	TRBJ2-3	-	-	TGTGCCAGCAGCTTCTCGGGAGCAGATACGCAGTATTTT	CASSFSGADTQYF
TRBV7-2	TRBJ2-7	few	-	TGTGCCAGCAGCTTAGATCAGGACAAGTCCTACGAGCAGTACTTC	CASSLDQDKSYEQYF
TRBV7-2	TRBJ2-5	once	TRBD2	TGTGCCAGCAGTCTTGTCTCGGGGGGAGGGGAGACCCAGTACTTC	CASSLVSGGGETQYF
TRBV28	TRBJ2-7	-	-	TGTGCCAGCTTTCGGGGCCTACCAGTCGCCGAGCAGTACTTC	CASFRGLPVAEQYF
TRBV7-3	TRBJ2-7	-	-	TGTGCCAGCAGCCGAAGCGCACTCCGTGACGAGCAGTACTTC	CASSRSALRDEQYF
TRBV5-6	TRBJ1-2	-	-	TGTGCCAGCAGCTTGGGAGAAAATGGCTACACCTTC	CASSLGENGYTF
TRBV14	TRBJ1-2	few	-	TGTGCCAGCAGCCACCCGGACGGCTATGGCTACACCTTC	CASSHPDGYGYTF
TRBV10-3	TRBJ2-7	-	-	TGTGCCATCCGCCCGGGTGGGACCTACGAGCAGTACTTC	CAIRPGGTYEQYF
TRBV7-2	TRBJ1-4	-	-	TGTGCCAGCAGCATGCAAGAAAAACTGTTTTTT	CASSMQEKLFF
TRBV23-1	TRBJ1-2	many	-	TGCGCCAGCAGTCAACGGACAGATCTATATGGCTACACCTTC	CASSQRTDLYGYTF
TRBV4-2	TRBJ2-7	-	TRBD2	TGTGCCAGCAGCCAAGCCAGCCCCTCAGGGACTAGCCTAGCCTACGAGCAGTACTTC	CASSQASPSGTSLAYEQYF
TRBV28	TRBJ2-7	few	-	TGTGCCAGCAGTTTATTGCGCTACGAGCAGTACTTC	CASSLLRYEQYF
TRBV6-5	TRBJ1-1	-	-	TGTGCCAGCAGTTACTCTCAGGGGAGGGCTGAAGCTTTCTTT	CASSYSQGRAEAFF
TRBV7-2	TRBJ1-5	-	-	TGTGCCAGCAGCCCCAGCCTCAATAGCAATCAGCCCCAGCATTTT	CASSPSLNSNQPQHF
TRBV7-2	TRBJ2-7	few	TRBD1	TGTGCCAGCAGCTTAGCCTCCCTAGGGACAGGGGCTCGCTACGAGCAGTACTTC	CASSLASLGTGARYEQYF